These 12 T cell receptor beta chains share one sample of origin, sequenced in a study of T cells in Graves' hyperthyroidism and ophthalmopathy. The TCR beta CDR3 regions underwent amplification using RNA transcripts as the source. TCR CDR3 regions were first amplified by RT-PCR with HTBI primers. TCRdb reprocessed the multiplex PCR reads via MiXCR and lists one record per CDR3 protein. This table has 540,000 or so distinct CDR3 sequences, 15% to 19% appearing once. The material sequenced was blood. These receptors came from a woman in her 30s with Graves' hyperthyroidism.

There are many counts of this clonotype. The gene calls are TRBV5-5 and TRBJ1-6; a weak D match, TRBD1 (5 bases). V lost 0 bases and J lost 6, with 10 bases in between. Germline V gives CDR1 SGHKS, CDR2 YYEKEE (reference sequence). The CDR3 extends over 15 amino acids. For the CDR3, the DNA is TGTGCCAGCAGCTTGGGGGGACTGTTTAATTCACCCCTCCACTTT. Residues: CASSLGGLFNSPLHF.

This clonotype has a count of ten or more. This rearrangement joins TRBV20-1 to TRBJ1-2; the D gene is possibly TRBD1 (5 bases). Looked up from germline, CDR1 is DFQATT and CDR2 is SNEGSKA (reference sequence). The length of the CDR3 is 16 residues. The V and J ends lost 3 bases and 7 bases respectively, with 24 bases between them. The CDR3 spells CSARPRDPRQLGGYTF. In DNA form, the CDR3 reads TGCAGTGCTAGGCCCCGGGACCCCAGGCAATTGGGTGGCTACACCTTC.

This chain joins TRBV7-3 and TRBJ2-3; 10 positions match TRBD2. Per germline, CDR1 SGHTA and CDR2 FQGTGA. Unmatched junction bases numbered 9, after V lost 5 bases and J lost 7 bases. The CDR3 is made up of 15 amino acids. DNA for the CDR3: TGTGCCAGCAGCGAATCTAGCGGGAGTCGGAATACGCAGTATTTT. Its translation is CASSESSGSRNTQYF.

In this sample, this clonotype turned up many times. The CDR3 DNA reads as TGTGCCAGCAGTGAGTTTCTGCGCTACGAGCAGTACTTC. Protein: CASSEFLRYEQYF. This sequence joins TRBV6-1 and TRBJ2-7; D uncertain. Trimming pared 3 bases from V and 3 bases from J, leaving 9 bases between. Germline-derived CDR1 and CDR2 are MNHNS and SASEGT. CDR3 length: 13 residues.

This clonotype was seen repeatedly, ten times or more. The rearrangement uses TRBV7-2 and TRBJ2-1; 8 bases line up with TRBD1. From germline, CDR1 is SGHTA and CDR2 FQGNSA. The CDR3 is made up of 15 amino acids. With 1 base clipped from V and 8 bases from J, the junction kept 7 bases outside the gene matches. CDR3 nucleotide sequence: TGTGCCAGCAGCTTAGGGGCCGACAGGGGCCATGAGCAGTTCTTC. Protein: CASSLGADRGHEQFF. Complete variable domain (other parts from reference TRBV7-2 and TRBJ2-1): GAGVSQSPSNKVTEKGKDVELRCDPISGHTALYWYRQSLGQGLEFLIYFQGNSAPDKSGLPSDRFSAERTGGSVSTLTIQRTQQEDSAVYLCASSLGADRGHEQFFGPGTRLTVL.

The sample holds many counts of this clonotype. J is TRBJ1-5 and V is TRBV3-1; D possibly corresponds to TRBD1 (6 bases). The CDR3 has 15 residues. From germline, CDR1 is LGHDT and CDR2 YNNKEL (reference sequence). The germline V and J ends were trimmed by 1 base and 6 bases, with 13 bases remaining between them. CDR3 sequence reads: CASSQGSQGRQPQHF. In DNA, the CDR3 is TGTGCCAGCAGCCAAGGTTCACAGGGTCGTCAGCCCCAGCATTTT.

The table lists this clonotype with a few counts. The J gene is TRBJ1-1, the V gene TRBV25-1, with 7 positions matching TRBD1. J gave up 2 bases and V 2 bases, and 5 bases lay outside the gene matches. This CDR3 region has 15 residues. Per germline, CDR1 MGHDK and CDR2 SYGVNS. CDR3 amino acids: CASSELGQLNTEAFF. CDR3 sequence (DNA): TGTGCCAGCAGTGAACTGGGACAGCTAAACACTGAAGCTTTCTTT.

V and J are TRBV19 and TRBJ2-1, with D maybe TRBD1 (6 bases). V was cut by 3 bases and J by 0 bases, with 9 bases left in between. CDR3 length: 15 amino acids. Germline values: CDR1 LNHDA, CDR2 SQIVND (reference sequence). The CDR3 coding sequence is TGTGCCAGTAGTATTTGGGACAACTCCTACAATGAGCAGTTCTTC. Translation gives CASSIWDNSYNEQFF. The full variable domain, in which reference TRBV19 and TRBJ2-1 provide the parts outside the CDR3, is DGGITQSPKYLFRKEGQNVTLSCEQNLNHDAMYWYRQDPGQGLRLIYYSQIVNDFQKGDIAEGYSVSREKKESFPLTVTSAQKNPTAFYLCASSIWDNSYNEQFFGPGTRLTVL.

This clonotype came up many times. The chain employs TRBV7-2 and TRBJ1-5; D perhaps matches TRBD1 (6 bases). The CDR3 contains 16 residues. From germline, CDR1 is SGHTA and CDR2 FQGNSA. Trimming removed 3 bases from V and 6 bases from J, with 18 bases in between. The CDR3 nucleotides are TGTGCCAGCAGCTTTACAGGGACCAAGGCGGGTCAGCCCCAGCATTTT. Protein: CASSFTGTKAGQPQHF.

The sample holds many counts of this clonotype. The chain carries TRBV6-1 and TRBJ2-5, with D possibly TRBD2 on 5 matching bases. This CDR3 is built from 12 residues. Looked up from germline, CDR1 is MNHNS and CDR2 is SASEGT. The V and J ends lost 6 bases and 5 bases respectively, with 10 bases between them. The CDR3 DNA is TGTGCCAGCAGGGCTAGCAGCGAGACCCAGTACTTC. This sequence encodes CASRASSETQYF.

CDR3 amino acids: CSARRGARNSPLHF. CDR3 sequence (DNA): TGCAGTGCTAGAAGGGGGGCTCGGAATTCACCCCTCCACTTT. The J gene is TRBJ1-6, the V gene TRBV20-1; a possible D gene is TRBD1 (6 bases). Germline V gene data show CDR1 as DFQATT and CDR2 as SNEGSKA (reference sequence). The CDR3 is made up of 14 amino acids. Between the trimmed V and J ends, which lost 2 bases and 7 bases, there was a span of 12 bases.

This clonotype was recorded many times. The rearrangement joins TRBV27 to TRBJ2-1; D gene ambiguous. V dropped 9 bases and J dropped 8 bases, with 14 bases sitting between them. The CDR3 covers 12 residues. Germline V gene data show CDR1 as MNHEY and CDR2 as SMNVEV (reference sequence). The CDR3 loop is CASTTGGDEQFF. CDR3 bases: TGTGCCAGTACGACGGGTGGAGATGAGCAGTTCTTC.